These 7 T cell receptor beta chains were all obtained from the same sample, sequenced in a study of cytomegalovirus exposure and HLA in healthy donors. The method was immunoSEQ multiplex PCR; TCRdb's version includes in-frame clones alone and lacks a portion of them. The sample consists of over 150,000 clones, approximately 86% of them appearing once. Specimen: PBMCs. The receptors were gathered from a man younger than 35 in good health and CMV-seropositive.

The chain recombines TRBV30 with TRBJ2-1; 9 bases fit TRBD2. The CDR3 extends over 14 amino acids. V shed 1 base, J shed 7 bases, and the junction held 5 bases outside the gene matches. CDR1 and CDR2 (germline): GTSNPN, SVGIG (reference sequence). CDR3 bases: TGTGCCTGGAGTGCCGGGGCGGGAGGGAATGAGCAGTTCTTC. This translates into CAWSAGAGGNEQFF.

V and J are TRBV11-2 and TRBJ2-6, with D tentatively TRBD1 (5 bases). There are 15 residues in the CDR3. Trimming left V 3 bases short and J 2 bases short, with 8 bases between. In germline, CDR1 is SGHAT, CDR2 FQNNGV. CDR3 loop: CASSFQGTGANVLTF. CDR3 bases: TGTGCCAGCAGCTTCCAGGGAACTGGGGCCAACGTCCTGACTTTC.

The rearrangement uses TRBV20-1 and TRBJ1-2, with D unclear. The V and J ends lost 0 bases and 3 bases respectively, with 2 bases between them. This CDR3 has 11 amino acids. Germline CDR1 is DFQATT and CDR2 is SNEGSKA (reference sequence). CDR3 protein: CSARDDYGYTF. In nucleotides, the CDR3 is TGCAGTGCTAGAGACGACTATGGCTACACCTTC.

This clone was recorded once. The chain uses TRBV5-6 and TRBJ1-3; tentatively, D is TRBD1 (6 bases). Germline CDR1 reads SGHDT; CDR2 reads YYEEEE. This CDR3 spans 16 amino acids. V was clipped by 3 bases and J by 4 bases, with 17 bases between them. As DNA, the CDR3 is TGTGCCAGCAGCTGGGCGACAGGATTTTTCGGAAACACCATATATTTT. It is translated as CASSWATGFFGNTIYF.

The chain recombines TRBV4-3 with TRBJ2-7; 10 nucleotides agree with TRBD2. V was pared by 1 base and J by 6 bases, with 6 bases of the junction left unmatched. The CDR3 runs 15 residues. CDR1 and CDR2 from the germline V gene are LGHNA and YSLEER. The CDR3 bases are TGCGCCAGCAGCCAAGTGAAGCGGGGGGGCGGCGAGCAGTACTTC. Translating it yields CASSQVKRGGGEQYF.

V is TRBV4-3 and J is TRBJ2-7; 9 nucleotides line up with TRBD2. Germline CDR1 LGHNA, CDR2 YSLEER. With 0 bases clipped from V and 3 bases from J, the junction kept 6 bases outside the gene matches. This CDR3 has 16 amino acids. Here the CDR3 reads CASSQELAGGIYEQYF. The CDR3 nucleotides are TGCGCCAGCAGCCAAGAACTAGCGGGCGGAATCTACGAGCAGTACTTC.

This rearrangement joins TRBV6-5 to TRBJ2-3; D is uncertain. The CDR3 length is 13 residues. Germline V gene data show CDR1 as MNHEY and CDR2 as SVGAGI. Deletions cut 8 bases from V and 3 bases from J, with 12 bases between. The CDR3 region has the DNA TGTGCCAGCGCCTTCCCGGGTACAGATACGCAGTATTTT. The encoded protein is CASAFPGTDTQYF.